Below, 25 T cell receptor beta chains from the same sample are listed, as sequenced in a study of blood T cell repertoires in COVID-19. TCRdb's copy holds only in-frame clones and misses some; the assay was immunoSEQ multiplex PCR. The repertoire holds fewer than 700,000 clones, with around 90% as singletons. Sequencing was carried out using peripheral blood. These receptors all stem from a woman in her forties or fifties with COVID-19, enrolled during active disease.

A note on this clone: In the same sample, other DNA sequences code for this CDR3. The genes are TRBV7-9 and TRBJ1-2; TRBD1 is a possible D gene (5 bases). The germline V gene encodes CDR1 SEHNR and CDR2 FQNEAQ (reference sequence). The germline V and J ends were trimmed by 0 bases and 0 bases, with 11 bases remaining between them. The CDR3 is 16 amino acids. The CDR3 DNA follows: TGTGCCAGCAGCTTAGCGGGGACTGGAGCTAACTATGGCTACACCTTC. Protein sequence: CASSLAGTGANYGYTF.

CDR3 sequence (DNA): TGTGCCACCAGCCGGGGGGGAGGGATCAGTGGAAACACCATATATTTT. Its protein product is CATSRGGGISGNTIYF. This chain connects TRBV15 to TRBJ1-3; TRBD1 is a possible D gene (5 bases). This CDR3 comprises 16 residues. From germline, CDR1 is LNHNV and CDR2 YYDKDF (reference sequence). Trimming removed 5 bases from V and 3 bases from J, with 17 bases in between. The full variable domain, with the rest looked up from reference TRBV15 and TRBJ1-3, is DAMVIQNPRYQVTQFGKPVTLSCSQTLNHNVMYWYQQKSSQAPKLLFHYYDKDFNNEADTPDNFQSRRPNTSFCFLDIRSPGLGDTAMYLCATSRGGGISGNTIYFGEGSWLTVV.

This clone appeared once. The genes are TRBV28 and TRBJ2-3; 7 positions match TRBD2. V gave up 4 bases and J gave up 4 bases; unmatched junction bases: 14. This CDR3 region has 17 residues. From germline, CDR1 is MDHEN and CDR2 SYDVKM. The CDR3 is CASSSPGGGRAADTQYF. The CDR3 DNA reads as TGTGCCAGCAGTTCACCTGGGGGGGGTAGGGCGGCAGATACGCAGTATTTT.

This clone was seen more than once but under ten times. In the same sample, other DNA sequences code for this CDR3. The CDR3 protein is CASSLDGHSNQPQHF. The CDR3 DNA reads TGCGCCAGCAGCCTCGACGGACATAGCAATCAGCCCCAGCATTTT. The chain couples TRBV5-1 to TRBJ1-5, with TRBD1 as a possible D gene (5 bases). V was pared by 4 bases and J by 0 bases, with 11 bases between. The CDR3 is 15 amino acids. Germline V gene lookup returns CDR1 SGHRS and CDR2 YFSETQ. The variable domain in full, completed from reference TRBV5-1 and TRBJ1-5, reads KAGVTQTPRYLIKTRGQQVTLSCSPISGHRSVSWYQQTPGQGLQFLFEYFSETQRNKGNFPGRFSGRQFSNSRSEMNVSTLELGDSALYLCASSLDGHSNQPQHFGDGTRLSIL.

The genes are TRBV27 and TRBJ2-7; D is unresolved. This CDR3 has 16 residues. The germline CDR1 and CDR2 sequences are MNHEY and SMNVEV (reference sequence). Between the trimmed V and J ends, which lost 0 bases and 0 bases, there was a span of 12 bases. The CDR3 nucleotides read TGTGCCAGCAGTTTATCCGGTGGTACCCCCTCCTACGAGCAGTACTTC. Its translation is CASSLSGGTPSYEQYF.

This sequence joins TRBV5-5 and TRBJ1-1; D is undetermined. The germline V and J ends were trimmed by 1 base and 3 bases, with 10 bases remaining between them. Germline V CDR1 and CDR2: SGHKS, YYEKEE (reference sequence). The CDR3 runs to 14 residues. CDR3 region: CASSLRASYTEAFF. For the CDR3, the DNA is TGTGCCAGCAGCTTGCGCGCTTCATACACTGAAGCTTTCTTT. The entire variable domain, with the rest obtained from reference TRBV5-5 and TRBJ1-1, is as follows: DAGVTQSPTHLIKTRGQQVTLRCSPISGHKSVSWYQQVLGQGPQFIFQYYEKEERGRGNFPDRFSARQFPNYSSELNVNALLLGDSALYLCASSLRASYTEAFFGQGTRLTVV.

DNA for the CDR3: TGTGCCAGCATCACCGGGACAGCGAACACTGAAGCTTTCTTT. Translation: CASITGTANTEAFF. V usage is TRBV11-2 and J usage is TRBJ1-1; 7 bases match TRBD1. CDR1 and CDR2 (germline): SGHAT, FQNNGV. V dropped 7 bases and J dropped 1; count of bases not matched to a gene: 6. This CDR3 is built from 14 residues.

The V and J genes are TRBV30 and TRBJ2-3; 8 nucleotides agree with TRBD2. After removal of 5 bases from V and 0 bases from J, the junction contained 13 bases not matched to a gene. The germline gives CDR1 GTSNPN, CDR2 SVGIG (reference sequence). This CDR3 has 17 residues. The CDR3 DNA is TGTGCCTGGCAGTTTGGCGGGGGGCGTTTCAGCACAGATACGCAGTATTTT. Its translation is CAWQFGGGRFSTDTQYF.

The rearrangement joins TRBV2 to TRBJ1-1; 8 bases align to TRBD1. J gave up 7 bases and V 8 bases, and 12 bases lay outside the gene matches. The V gene's germline CDR1 is SNHLY and CDR2 FYNNEI. This CDR3 region has 14 residues. The DNA for the CDR3 is TGTGCCAGCCACCCCCGGACAGGGTCGGATGAAGCTTTCTTT. It is translated as CASHPRTGSDEAFF.

The rearrangement links TRBV11-2 to TRBJ1-3, with no clear D. In germline, CDR1 is SGHAT, CDR2 FQNNGV. CDR3 length: 15 amino acids. V was shortened by 1 base and J by 0 bases, with 7 bases between the two germline ends. CDR3 nucleotide sequence: TGTGCCAGCAGCTTAGCCGGTGGCTCTGGAAACACCATATATTTT. Translating it yields CASSLAGGSGNTIYF.

This chain links TRBV29-1 with TRBJ1-3, with a tentative D call TRBD1 (6 bases). Trimming shortened V by 4 bases and J by 2 bases, and 9 bases separated the two germline ends. The CDR3 has 13 amino acids. Germline V gene data show CDR1 as SQVTM and CDR2 as ANQGSEA. The CDR3 DNA reads TGCAGCGTTGCTGACAGGACTGGAAACACCATATATTTT. Translated, it gives CSVADRTGNTIYF. The full variable domain, completed using reference TRBV29-1 and TRBJ1-3, is SAVISQKPSRDICQRGTSLTIQCQVDSQVTMMFWYRQQPGQSLTLIATANQGSEATYESGFVIDKFPISRPNLTFSTLTVSNMSPEDSSIYLCSVADRTGNTIYFGEGSWLTVV.

This clone was detected ten times or more. This chain links TRBV6-6 with TRBJ2-1; TRBD1 aligns across 7 bases. Germline-derived CDR1 and CDR2 are MNHNY and SVGAGI (reference sequence). The V and J ends lost 6 bases and 8 bases, in that order; junction bases with no gene match: 10. The CDR3 sequence is 14 residues long. The CDR3 DNA sequence: TGTGCCAGCAGCCCCCAGACAGGGCGCGATGAGCAGTTCTTC. This codes for CASSPQTGRDEQFF.

This clone was counted a single time. This chain uses TRBV7-7 with TRBJ1-1; D might be TRBD1 (5 bases). This CDR3 comprises 13 residues. Trimming removed 5 bases from V and 1 base from J, with 8 bases in between. Germline-derived CDR1 and CDR2 are SSHAT and FNYEAQ (reference sequence). The chain's CDR3 is CASSPTGNTEAFF. The CDR3 DNA reads TGTGCCAGCAGCCCTACAGGGAACACTGAAGCTTTCTTT. Variable domain in full (rest from reference TRBV7-7 and TRBJ1-1): GAGVSQSPRYKVTKRGQDVTLRCDPISSHATLYWYQQALGQGPEFLTYFNYEAQPDKSGLPSDRFSAERPEGSISTLTIQRTEQRDSAMYRCASSPTGNTEAFFGQGTRLTVV.

The rearrangement joins TRBV19 to TRBJ1-3; TRBD1 matches 7 bases. Germline V gene data show CDR1 as LNHDA and CDR2 as SQIVND (reference sequence). Trimming cost V 7 bases and J 2 bases; bases outside gene matches: 8. The CDR3 sequence is 15 residues long. CDR3 sequence (DNA): TGTGCCAGTAAAGAGGGGGCTGACGCTGGAAACACCATATATTTT. Protein sequence: CASKEGADAGNTIYF.

The chain couples TRBV5-1 to TRBJ2-1, with 9 bases lining up with TRBD1. V gave up 1 base and J gave up 5 bases; unmatched junction bases: 7. Germline V CDR1 and CDR2: SGHRS, YFSETQ. The CDR3 consists of 16 residues. CDR3 DNA: TGCGCCAGCAGCTTGATCCCGGGACAGGGAGACAATGAGCAGTTCTTC. It is translated as CASSLIPGQGDNEQFF.

Only a few counts were recorded for this clone. Other DNA variants within this sample encode the same CDR3. V gene TRBV19 combines with J gene TRBJ2-3; 8 nucleotides line up with TRBD2. Trimming at V came to 3 bases and at J to 6 bases, leaving 5 bases not matched to a gene. This CDR3 region has 14 residues. Germline V gives CDR1 LNHDA, CDR2 SQIVND (reference sequence). As DNA, the CDR3 is TGTGCCAGTAGTATTGGGACTAGATCGGATACGCAGTATTTT. Its translation: CASSIGTRSDTQYF. The entire variable domain, with the rest obtained from reference TRBV19 and TRBJ2-3, is as follows: DGGITQSPKYLFRKEGQNVTLSCEQNLNHDAMYWYRQDPGQGLRLIYYSQIVNDFQKGDIAEGYSVSREKKESFPLTVTSAQKNPTAFYLCASSIGTRSDTQYFGPGTRLTVL.

The V and J genes are TRBV7-9 and TRBJ1-1; 9 bases align to TRBD1. The trim removed 2 bases at V and 2 bases at J, leaving 3 bases unmatched. CDR1 SEHNR and CDR2 FQNEAQ come from the germline V gene (reference sequence). There are 15 residues in the CDR3. The CDR3 reads CASSLLQGANTEAFF. The CDR3 bases are TGTGCCAGCAGCTTACTACAGGGGGCCAACACTGAAGCTTTCTTT.

The V call is TRBV2, the J call TRBJ1-2; TRBD1 agrees at 9 bases. Germline-derived CDR1 and CDR2 are SNHLY and FYNNEI. The V segment lost 4 bases and the J segment 2 bases; nucleotides outside the gene matches: 8. This CDR3 has 16 residues. This chain's CDR3 is CASSGLSGTGNYGYTF. The CDR3 DNA is TGTGCCAGCAGTGGGCTATCCGGGACAGGGAACTATGGCTACACCTTC.

This clone was detected only once. The V call is TRBV6-5, the J call TRBJ1-4; 7 nucleotides line up with TRBD1. V lost 0 bases and J lost 12; bases outside the gene matches: 4. Germline values: CDR1 MNHEY, CDR2 SVGAGI. The CDR3 contains 13 residues. CDR3 sequence reads: CASSYSRQGELFF. The CDR3 nucleotides read TGTGCCAGCAGTTACTCGCGGCAGGGGGAACTGTTTTTT.

The chain links TRBV6-5 to TRBJ1-2, with D perhaps matching TRBD1 (5 bases). Per germline, CDR1 MNHEY and CDR2 SVGAGI. Trimming shortened V by 0 bases and J by 3 bases, and 11 bases separated the two germline ends. The CDR3 totals 15 residues. DNA of the CDR3: TGTGCCAGCAGTTACTCGAGGCAGGGTTACTATGGCTACACCTTC. Amino acid sequence: CASSYSRQGYYGYTF.

The chain combines TRBV5-4 with TRBJ2-3; TRBD2 matches 12 bases. This CDR3 has 15 residues. With V trimmed by 4 bases and J by 6 bases, 6 bases remained unmatched. The germline V gene has CDR1 SGHNT and CDR2 YYREEE (reference sequence). CDR3 loop: CASSTGTSGWDTQYF. Written as DNA, the CDR3 is TGTGCCAGCAGCACCGGGACTAGCGGGTGGGATACGCAGTATTTT.

This rearrangement joins TRBV25-1 to TRBJ2-7; 7 bases match TRBD1. CDR1 MGHDK and CDR2 SYGVNS come from the germline V gene. This CDR3 region has 13 residues. The V and J ends lost 6 bases and 3 bases, in that order; junction bases with no gene match: 5. CDR3 DNA: TGTGCCAGCAGCGGACAGGCGGGCTACGAGCAGTACTTC. This encodes CASSGQAGYEQYF.

The J gene is TRBJ1-4, the V gene TRBV5-1; D is uncertain. The CDR3 is made up of 15 amino acids. Germline CDR1 is SGHRS and CDR2 is YFSETQ. V gave up 0 bases and J gave up 12 bases, with 18 bases separating them. CDR3 in amino acids: CASSLAIAGEVELFF. The CDR3 DNA sequence: TGCGCCAGCAGCTTGGCCATAGCGGGAGAGGTTGAACTGTTTTTT. The complete variable domain, with remaining parts taken from reference TRBV5-1 and TRBJ1-4, reads KAGVTQTPRYLIKTRGQQVTLSCSPISGHRSVSWYQQTPGQGLQFLFEYFSETQRNKGNFPGRFSGRQFSNSRSEMNVSTLELGDSALYLCASSLAIAGEVELFFGSGTQLSVL.

The rearrangement links TRBV9 to TRBJ2-1; perhaps TRBD2 as D (5 bases). This CDR3 has 16 amino acids. V was pared by 4 bases and J by 4 bases, with 18 bases between. Germline V gives CDR1 SGDLS, CDR2 YYNGEE. CDR3 sequence (DNA): TGTGCCAGCAGCCCCAGTGGGCGGGCGCTTTACAATGAGCAGTTCTTC. Its protein product is CASSPSGRALYNEQFF.

The J gene is TRBJ1-6, the V gene TRBV13, with no clear D. This CDR3 contains 12 residues. The ends were cut back, 0 bases at V and 9 bases at J, with 3 bases in the middle. Per germline, CDR1 PRHDT and CDR2 FYEKMQ (reference sequence). CDR3 DNA: TGTGCCAGCAGCTTAGGGAGTTCACCCCTCCACTTT. Protein product: CASSLGSSPLHF.